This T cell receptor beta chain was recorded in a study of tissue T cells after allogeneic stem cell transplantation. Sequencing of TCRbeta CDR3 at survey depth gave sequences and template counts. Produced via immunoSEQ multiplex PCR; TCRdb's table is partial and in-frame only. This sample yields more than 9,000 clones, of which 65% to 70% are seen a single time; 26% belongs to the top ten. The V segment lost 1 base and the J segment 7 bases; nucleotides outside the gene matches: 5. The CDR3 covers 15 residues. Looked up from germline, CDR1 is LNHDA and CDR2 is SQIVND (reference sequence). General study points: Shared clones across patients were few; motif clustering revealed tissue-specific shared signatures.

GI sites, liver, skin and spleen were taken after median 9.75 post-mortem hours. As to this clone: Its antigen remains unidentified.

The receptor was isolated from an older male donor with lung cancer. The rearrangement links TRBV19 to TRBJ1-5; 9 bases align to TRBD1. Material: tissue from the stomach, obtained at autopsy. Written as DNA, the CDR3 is TGTGCCAGTAGTATAGGACAGGGGGTAAGGCAGCCCCAGCATTTT. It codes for CASSIGQGVRQPQHF.